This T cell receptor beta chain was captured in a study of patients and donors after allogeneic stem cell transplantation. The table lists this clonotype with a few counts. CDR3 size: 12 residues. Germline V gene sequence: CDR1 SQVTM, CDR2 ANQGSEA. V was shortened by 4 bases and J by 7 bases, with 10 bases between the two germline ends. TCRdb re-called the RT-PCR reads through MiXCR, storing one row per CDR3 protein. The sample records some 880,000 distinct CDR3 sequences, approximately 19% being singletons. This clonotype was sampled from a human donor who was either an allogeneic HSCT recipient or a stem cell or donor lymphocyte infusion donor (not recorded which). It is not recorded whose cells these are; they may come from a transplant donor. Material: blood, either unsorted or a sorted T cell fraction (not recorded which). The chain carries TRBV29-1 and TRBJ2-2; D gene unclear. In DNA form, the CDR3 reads TGCAGCGTTGGATCTTCCGGCGGGGAGCTGTTTTTT. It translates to CSVGSSGGELFF.